The next 14 T cell receptor beta chains were all read from a single sample in a study of OX40 agonist ivuxolimab in advanced cancers. Produced via immunoSEQ multiplex PCR; TCRdb's table is partial and in-frame only. The sample carries about 55,000 clones, 88% recorded once. The sample consisted of CD4+ or CD8+ T cells sorted from blood, taken in a trial of the OX40 agonist ivuxolimab. These receptors all come from an adult with an advanced solid tumor such as melanoma, head and neck, liver or kidney cancer.

The chain carries TRBV21-1 and TRBJ1-1. TRBV21-1 represents a pseudogene. The CDR3 covers 14 residues. Here the CDR3 reads CASTPLGQNTEAFF. CDR3 in DNA: TGTGCCAGCACGCCCTTAGGGCAGAACACTGAAGCTTTCTTT.

The gene calls are TRBV19 and TRBJ1-1, with 9 bases identical to TRBD1. V was pared by 3 bases and J by 6 bases, with 11 bases of the junction left unmatched. The CDR3 is 16 amino acids. CDR1 and CDR2 from the germline V gene are LNHDA and SQIVND (reference sequence). This chain's CDR3 is CASSISAPQGAPEAFF. Here the CDR3 DNA reads TGTGCCAGTAGTATTTCAGCTCCACAGGGGGCCCCTGAAGCTTTCTTT.

This chain links TRBV5-4 with TRBJ2-7, with 7 bases lining up with TRBD1. Germline V gene sequence: CDR1 SGHNT, CDR2 YYREEE (reference sequence). The V segment lost 4 bases and the J segment 3 bases; nucleotides outside the gene matches: 10. The CDR3 is 15 amino acids. CDR3 coding DNA: TGTGCCAGCAGCGCGTCGGGACAGAGAGGCTACGAGCAGTACTTC. This encodes CASSASGQRGYEQYF.

This sequence joins TRBV7-6 and TRBJ2-1; 7 nucleotides align to TRBD2. Germline lookup yields CDR1 SGHVS and CDR2 FNYEAQ. This CDR3 has 20 amino acids. Unmatched junction bases numbered 21, after V lost 6 bases and J lost 1 base. The CDR3 DNA reads TGTGCCAGCAGGGGAATGGGCGGGAGCAAGGGGAAAAGATCCTACAATGAGCAGTTCTTC. Translated, it gives CASRGMGGSKGKRSYNEQFF. The full variable domain, with the rest looked up from reference TRBV7-6 and TRBJ2-1, is GAGVSQSPRYKVTKRGQDVALRCDPISGHVSLYWYRQALGQGPEFLTYFNYEAQQDKSGLPNDRFSAERPEGSISTLTIQRTEQRDSAMYRCASRGMGGSKGKRSYNEQFFGPGTRLTVL.

This chain uses TRBV29-1 with TRBJ2-3; D not resolved. With 7 bases removed from V and 1 base from J, the gap between germline ends came to 15 bases. Germline CDR1 and CDR2: SQVTM and ANQGSEA. The CDR3 totals 14 residues. The CDR3 loop is CSADGLLGTDTQYF. CDR3 bases: TGCAGCGCTGACGGATTGCTTGGCACAGATACGCAGTATTTT.

The CDR3 spells CASRDGLNTEAFF. The CDR3, as DNA: TGTGCCAGCCGGGACGGACTGAACACTGAAGCTTTCTTT. J is TRBJ1-1 and V is TRBV19; possibly TRBD1 for D (5 bases). The germline V gene has CDR1 LNHDA and CDR2 SQIVND (reference sequence). The CDR3 covers 13 residues. The germline V and J ends were trimmed by 9 bases and 0 bases, with 11 bases remaining between them.

J is TRBJ1-5 and V is TRBV6-1, with a weak D call TRBD1 (5 bases). CDR1 and CDR2 (germline): MNHNS, SASEGT. Trimming left V 4 bases short and J 0 bases short, with 10 bases between. The length of the CDR3 is 15 residues. The CDR3, as DNA: TGTGCCAGCAGTGTACAGGATAATAGCAATCAGCCCCAGCATTTT. Translated: CASSVQDNSNQPQHF.

This clone came up once. The V call is TRBV5-1, the J call TRBJ1-5; weak D call: TRBD1 (5 bases). The V gene's germline CDR1 is SGHRS and CDR2 YFSETQ. This CDR3 comprises 14 residues. Trimming left V 3 bases short and J 2 bases short, with 9 bases between. This CDR3 reads CASSSGLGNQPQHF. Written as DNA, the CDR3 is TGCGCCAGCAGCTCAGGGCTCGGCAATCAGCCCCAGCATTTT.

The chain uses TRBV18 and TRBJ2-5; D perhaps matches TRBD1 (5 bases). The CDR3 length is 14 residues. Germline V gives CDR1 KGHSH, CDR2 LQKENI. Trimming removed 3 bases from V and 1 base from J, with 9 bases in between. The CDR3 sequence is CASSPVQVQETQYF. In DNA form, the CDR3 reads TGTGCCAGCTCACCGGTACAGGTCCAAGAGACCCAGTACTTC.

The rearrangement uses TRBV6-1 and TRBJ2-2; the match to TRBD2 covers 11 bases. The CDR3 sequence is 16 residues long. CDR1 and CDR2 (germline): MNHNS, SASEGT. Losses at the gene ends were 2 bases for V and 5 bases for J; bases not matched to a gene: 4. The CDR3 spells CASSELAGGGTGELFF. In DNA form, the CDR3 reads TGTGCCAGCAGTGAATTAGCGGGAGGGGGGACCGGGGAGCTGTTTTTT.

V is TRBV30 and J is TRBJ1-1, with TRBD1 matching over 8 bases. The CDR3 totals 12 residues. V lost 5 bases to trimming and J lost 5 bases; unmatched junction nucleotides: 4. Germline V gene data show CDR1 as GTSNPN and CDR2 as SVGIG (reference sequence). CDR3 residues: CAWGQGGTEAFF. CDR3 coding DNA: TGTGCCTGGGGACAGGGCGGAACTGAAGCTTTCTTT.

This clone was counted a single time. This chain uses TRBV28 with TRBJ2-7, with D maybe TRBD2 (5 bases). Germline CDR1 and CDR2: MDHEN and SYDVKM. Trimming took 6 bases from V and 7 from J, leaving 13 bases between them. CDR3 length equals 12 residues. DNA for the CDR3: TGTGCCAGCAGCCCTTTTTCGGGAGAGCAGTACTTC. Its protein is CASSPFSGEQYF.

This sequence joins TRBV22-1 and TRBJ2-2; the tabulated D call, TRBD2, remains unverified against the DNA. TRBV22-1 is classified as a pseudogene. The CDR3 extends over 15 amino acids. The CDR3 loop is CPGSAQAGYTGELFF. As DNA, the CDR3 is TGTCCTGGGAGCGCACAGGCGGGGTACACCGGGGAGCTGTTTTTT.

V usage is TRBV14 and J usage is TRBJ2-7; D remains unclear. This CDR3 has 14 amino acids. V lost 1 base and J lost 6, with 13 bases in between. CDR1 is SGHDN, CDR2 FVKESK, per germline. CDR3 amino acids: CASSQVYGGGEQYF. The CDR3 nucleotides are TGTGCCAGCAGCCAAGTTTACGGCGGCGGCGAGCAGTACTTC.